This passage covers 7 T cell receptor beta chains from one sample sequenced in a study of Ad26.COV2.S vaccination and SARS-CoV-2 variants. Treatment reported: roughly 19 received Ad26.COV2.S at low or high dose, single or two shots; about 5 received placebo; per-sample allocation not given. Specimen acquisition occurred on day 63 following the initial vaccine or placebo injection. TCRdb's table, derived via immunoSEQ multiplex PCR, lists solely in-frame clones and lacks some. The repertoire has 400,000 to 500,000 clones, approximately 88% of them found once; the top ten carry about 3.5%. The sample was peripheral blood, taken in a trial of Ad26.COV2.S vaccine versus placebo. The origin of the receptors is a person aged 18 to 65 who received the Ad26.COV2.S COVID-19 vaccine or a placebo.

The chain carries TRBV29-1 and TRBJ2-3, with D maybe TRBD1 (6 bases). CDR1 and CDR2 (germline): SQVTM, ANQGSEA. CDR3 size: 13 residues. Between the trimmed V and J ends, which lost 1 base and 4 bases, there was a span of 9 bases. The CDR3 DNA reads TGCAGCGTTGAAGCCTCAGGGGCAGATACGCAGTATTTT. This encodes CSVEASGADTQYF.

The chain has TRBV7-9 and TRBJ2-7, with TRBD2 as a possible D gene (5 bases). Trimming removed 0 bases from V and 5 bases from J, with 5 bases in between. Per the germline V gene, CDR1 is SEHNR and CDR2 is FQNEAQ (reference sequence). The CDR3 is made up of 12 amino acids. CDR3 sequence (DNA): TGTGCCAGCAGCTTAGCCGGGGACGAGCAGTACTTC. Its protein product is CASSLAGDEQYF.

The V and J genes are TRBV9 and TRBJ1-1; D may be TRBD1 (5 bases). The CDR3 covers 15 residues. The germline gives CDR1 SGDLS, CDR2 YYNGEE. V lost 4 bases, J lost 5 bases, and 18 bases lay in between. The CDR3 nucleotides are TGTGCCAGCAGCCCCCGGTGGGGGTCGTTTACTGAAGCTTTCTTT. Translation gives CASSPRWGSFTEAFF.

This clone turned up a few times. This rearrangement joins TRBV7-8 to TRBJ1-6; D not certain. There are 18 residues in the CDR3. With 0 bases removed from V and 0 bases from J, the gap between germline ends came to 12 bases. Per germline, CDR1 SGHVS and CDR2 FQNEAQ. The chain's CDR3 is CASSLAVDVSSYNSPLHF. In DNA form, the CDR3 reads TGTGCCAGCAGCTTAGCCGTGGACGTAAGCTCCTATAATTCACCCCTCCACTTT.

The rearrangement links TRBV6-5 to TRBJ1-2; a possible D gene is TRBD1 (5 bases). This CDR3 comprises 14 residues. Germline CDR1 is MNHEY and CDR2 is SVGAGI. Trimming left V 6 bases short and J 8 bases short, with 19 bases between. The CDR3 bases are TGTGCCAGCAGAGAGTTTCAGGGCGCGTGGGGCTACACCTTC. Translation gives CASREFQGAWGYTF.

This chain connects TRBV27 to TRBJ2-1, with no clear D. This CDR3 is built from 13 residues. The germline V gene has CDR1 MNHEY and CDR2 SMNVEV (reference sequence). V was pared by 8 bases and J by 2 bases, with 10 bases between. CDR3 in DNA: TGTGCCAGCCGTACCCGGGCCTACAATGAGCAGTTCTTC. This codes for CASRTRAYNEQFF.

This rearrangement joins TRBV7-9 to TRBJ2-7, with D unresolved. The length of the CDR3 is 12 residues. The germline V gene encodes CDR1 SEHNR and CDR2 FQNEAQ (reference sequence). Trimming removed 8 bases at V and 1 base at J, with 9 bases between. CDR3 residues: CASGPASYEQYF. In DNA, the CDR3 is TGTGCCAGCGGACCGGCTTCCTACGAGCAGTACTTC.